Listed below are T cell receptor beta chains from one sample, sequenced in a study of human thymus T cells. The assay was immunoSEQ multiplex PCR, and TCRdb's table has in-frame clones only and misses some. The repertoire has around 130,000 clones, around 94% of them found once; the top ten carry 0.024%. The sample taken for sequencing was thymus tissue. The receptors derive from a boy younger than two with a congenital heart defect but otherwise immunologically healthy. The CDR3 runs from the conserved cysteine through the conserved F or W. A D gene is named only where the DNA matches it firmly. Where a row states a size, it is once, few, many or the class of an expanded clone; other rows omit it.

V gene,D gene,J gene,clone size,CDR3 DNA,CDR3 protein
TRBV5-4,-,TRBJ2-3,-,TGTGCCAGCTCCTACTTCCCCCGATGGGGGGCCGGCACAGATACGCAGTATTTT,CASSYFPRWGAGTDTQYF
TRBV28,-,TRBJ1-2,-,TGTGCCAGCAGTTTATGCCCCAACAGGCCCGGGGACTATGGCTACACCTTC,CASSLCPNRPGDYGYTF
TRBV6-5,-,TRBJ1-1,-,TGTGCCAGCAGTTACTCAGGGGGGAACACTGAAGCTTTCTTT,CASSYSGGNTEAFF
TRBV14,-,TRBJ1-1,few,TGTGCCAGCAGCCAAGATTCGGCGACAAACACTGAAGCTTTCTTT,CASSQDSATNTEAFF
TRBV5-6,-,TRBJ2-5,-,TGTGCCAGCAGCTTGGGAGGGTGGAGGGCCCAGTACTTC,CASSLGGWRAQYF
TRBV7-9,-,TRBJ2-3,-,TGTGCCAGCAGCCCGAAGGTGGATACGCAGTATTTT,CASSPKVDTQYF
TRBV14,TRBD1,TRBJ2-5,-,TGTGCCAGCAGCCAAGGCTATGCTCGGACAGGGGGGAGAGGGGTCCAAGAGACCCAGTACTTC,CASSQGYARTGGRGVQETQYF
TRBV28,-,TRBJ1-6,-,TGTGCCAGCAGTTTGGGGACCCAGGGGCCACCGGATTCACCCCTCCACTTT,CASSLGTQGPPDSPLHF
TRBV14,TRBD1,TRBJ2-4,once,TGTGCCAGCAGCCACCCGACAGGGGAAGCCAAAAACATTCAGTACTTC,CASSHPTGEAKNIQYF
TRBV11-2,TRBD2,TRBJ2-3,-,TGTGCCAGCAGTTCCTTAGCGGGGGAAATCACAGATACGCAGTATTTT,CASSSLAGEITDTQYF
TRBV19,TRBD1,TRBJ2-5,-,TGTGCCAGTAGTCTCCGGACAGGTACGCAAGAGACCCAGTACTTC,CASSLRTGTQETQYF
TRBV28,-,TRBJ1-6,-,TGTGCCAGCAGGCCGAAGGGAGGGGAAGGGAATTCACCCCTCCACTTT,CASRPKGGEGNSPLHF
TRBV6-6,-,TRBJ1-2,few,TGTGCCAGCAGCTACCTGGGACGACCCTATGGCTACACCTTC,CASSYLGRPYGYTF
TRBV12-2,-,TRBJ2-2,-,TGTGCAAGTCGCTCGGGACTAGCGGAGCGTTGGACCCGGTGGCAATACACCGGGGAGCTGTTTTTT,CASRSGLAERWTRWQYTGELFF
TRBV28,-,TRBJ2-7,-,TGTGCCAGCATCCCAGGAACCTTACAGGCCACCCTCTGGGAGCAGTACTTC,CASIPGTLQATLWEQYF
TRBV4-1,-,TRBJ2-1,-,TGCGCCAGCAGCCAAGCCCCGAGCTCCTACAATGAGCAGTTCTTC,CASSQAPSSYNEQFF
TRBV6-5,TRBD1,TRBJ1-5,few,TGTGCCAGCACCTTAGGACAGGGGAGGGATCAGCCCCAGCATTTT,CASTLGQGRDQPQHF
TRBV6-6,-,TRBJ2-3,-,TGTGCCAGCAGTTCCCCGACGGGGGACGGCACAGATACGCAGTATTTT,CASSSPTGDGTDTQYF
TRBV5-6,TRBD1,TRBJ2-3,-,TGTGCCAGCAACCACAGGGGGCGCCTCACAGATACGCAGTATTTT,CASNHRGRLTDTQYF
TRBV5-6,TRBD2,TRBJ2-7,-,TGTGCCAGCAGCCCGGGACTAGAACGTTACGAGCAGTACTTC,CASSPGLERYEQYF
TRBV5-1,TRBD2,TRBJ2-1,-,TGCGCCAGCAGCTTGGCCGGGGGGTGGCTGTTCTTC,CASSLAGGWLFF
TRBV6-1,-,TRBJ1-2,-,TGTGCCAGCAGTGAAAGAGTTAGGGGAAAGAGGTATGGCTACACCTTC,CASSERVRGKRYGYTF
TRBV9,-,TRBJ1-5,-,TGTGCCAGCAGCGTAGGGAGACTGCTTTTTATCAATCAGCCCCAGCATTTT,CASSVGRLLFINQPQHF
TRBV5-8,-,TRBJ2-2,once,TGTGCCAGCAGCTGCCCGGACCTCTACACCGGGGAGCTGTTTTTT,CASSCPDLYTGELFF
TRBV14,-,TRBJ1-4,-,TGTGCCAGCAGCCAAGCGATGGGAGGGAGGAATGAAAAACTGTTTTTT,CASSQAMGGRNEKLFF
TRBV6-1,TRBD1,TRBJ1-6,-,TGTGCCAGCAGGGAGGGGACAGGTCGGTCACCCCTCCACTTT,CASREGTGRSPLHF
TRBV9,-,TRBJ1-5,-,TGTGCCAGCAGCGAGCCGGACCCGGAACCCAATCAGCCCCAGCATTTT,CASSEPDPEPNQPQHF
TRBV5-1,-,TRBJ2-3,once,TGCGCCAGCAGCTGGACTATCCGCCACTCTAGCACAGATACGCAGTATTTT,CASSWTIRHSSTDTQYF
TRBV7-9,TRBD2,TRBJ2-1,-,TGTGCCAGCAGCTTAGAGGCTAGCGGTTATGGCTCCTACAATGAGCAGTTCTTC,CASSLEASGYGSYNEQFF
TRBV25-1,TRBD1,TRBJ1-3,-,TGTGCCAGCAGTGGAACAGGGGAAGGTGGAAACACCATATATTTT,CASSGTGEGGNTIYF
TRBV4-2,TRBD2,TRBJ2-5,-,TGTGCCAGCAGCCAAGAGAGTAGCGGGGGATCACAAGAGACCCAGTACTTC,CASSQESSGGSQETQYF
TRBV6-5,TRBD1,TRBJ1-6,-,TGTGCCAGCAGTTCCTACCGACAGGGCCGTAATTCACCCCTCCACTTT,CASSSYRQGRNSPLHF
TRBV25-1,TRBD1,TRBJ2-7,-,TGTGCCAGCGACAAGACAGGGGAAGGCTACGAGCAGTACTTC,CASDKTGEGYEQYF
TRBV25-1,-,TRBJ2-5,once,TGTGCCAGCACTAACCCACAAGAGACCCAGTACTTC,CASTNPQETQYF
TRBV27,-,TRBJ2-1,once,TGTGCCACCGTTTCGGGTTACAATGAGCAGTTCTTC,CATVSGYNEQFF
TRBV10-3,TRBD1,TRBJ1-1,-,TGTGCCATCAGTGGACGGACAGGGTGGACCACTGAAGCTTTCTTT,CAISGRTGWTTEAFF
TRBV9,TRBD1,TRBJ2-5,-,TGTGCCAGCAGCCTTGGTCCCGTGGACAGGGCCCCGTGCGAGACCCAGTACTTC,CASSLGPVDRAPCETQYF
TRBV9,-,TRBJ1-2,-,TGTGCCAGCAGCGCGGGGAGGGAAGGCTATGGCTACACCTTC,CASSAGREGYGYTF
TRBV9,TRBD1,TRBJ2-1,-,TGTGCCAGCAGCCAATGGACAGGGTACAATGAGCAGTTCTTC,CASSQWTGYNEQFF
TRBV30,TRBD1,TRBJ1-1,-,TGTGCCTGGGGGACAGGTCGAGACACTGAAGCTTTCTTT,CAWGTGRDTEAFF
TRBV30,TRBD2,TRBJ2-3,once,TGTGCCTGGACGACTAGCGGGACCCCCACAGATACGCAGTATTTT,CAWTTSGTPTDTQYF
TRBV9,-,TRBJ2-3,-,TGTGCCAGCAGCGTAGCGGGGAGCACAGATACGCAGTATTTT,CASSVAGSTDTQYF
TRBV5-6,-,TRBJ1-2,once,TGTGCCAGCAGCTTGGGGGGCAGTGGCTACACCTTC,CASSLGGSGYTF
TRBV19,-,TRBJ1-2,-,TGTGCCAGTAGTATTAGGGGCCGTGGTGGCTACACCTTC,CASSIRGRGGYTF
TRBV4-1,-,TRBJ2-7,few,TGCGCCAGCAGCCAAGCAGGGACCAGCTCCTACGAGCAGTACTTC,CASSQAGTSSYEQYF
TRBV6-6,-,TRBJ1-6,-,TGTGCCAGCAGTGAGACGGGGGGTTATAATTCACCCCTCCACTTT,CASSETGGYNSPLHF
TRBV21-1,-,TRBJ2-4,-,TGTGCCAGCAGCAAAAGTGGCACGGACATTCAGTACTTC,CASSKSGTDIQYF
TRBV7-2,TRBD1,TRBJ2-7,once,TGTGCCAGCAGCTTACGGTCTCGGGACAGGGACGACGAGCAGTACTTC,CASSLRSRDRDDEQYF
TRBV7-2,-,TRBJ2-4,once,TGTGCCAGCAGCCAAACCTGGGAAAAAAACATTCAGTACTTC,CASSQTWEKNIQYF
TRBV11-2,-,TRBJ2-7,once,TGTGCCAGCAGCTTAGTGTACCGGCTCGGGGGCCTCCCCTCCTACGAGCAGTACTTC,CASSLVYRLGGLPSYEQYF
TRBV4-3,TRBD1,TRBJ2-1,-,TGCGCCAGCAGCCGAAACCGGGACAGATCCTACAATGAGCAGTTCTTC,CASSRNRDRSYNEQFF